Given below is one TCR beta chain in context. The sample belongs to a study of CD8+ T cells in alopecia areata. RNA extraction was followed by reverse transcription into cDNA, which acted as the sequencing template. The table came from immunoSEQ multiplex PCR; TCRdb's copy has only in-frame clones and leaves some out. The data show about 190,000 clones, roughly three fifths seen once. Treatment reported: oral pan-JAK inhibitor, 5-10 mg twice daily. The germline V and J ends were trimmed by 6 bases and 1 base, with 10 bases remaining between them. The germline V gene has CDR1 MNHNS and CDR2 SASEGT. The CDR3 length is 13 residues.

This TCR derives from a human donor with alopecia areata. The sample consisted of CD4+ T cells sorted from blood, taken at week 4, from a patient treated with tofacitinib. This chain joins TRBV6-1 and TRBJ2-7; weak D call: TRBD1 (6 bases). The CDR3 region is CASRSDSSYEQYF. CDR3 bases: TGTGCCAGCAGGTCGGACAGTTCCTACGAGCAGTACTTC.